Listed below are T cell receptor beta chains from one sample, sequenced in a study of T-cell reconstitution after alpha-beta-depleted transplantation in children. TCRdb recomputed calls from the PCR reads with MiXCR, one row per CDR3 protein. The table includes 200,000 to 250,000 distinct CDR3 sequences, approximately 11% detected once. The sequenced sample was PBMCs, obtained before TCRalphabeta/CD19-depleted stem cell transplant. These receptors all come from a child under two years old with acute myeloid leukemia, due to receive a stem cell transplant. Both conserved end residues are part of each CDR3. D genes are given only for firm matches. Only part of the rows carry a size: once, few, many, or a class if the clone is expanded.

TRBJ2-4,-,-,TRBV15,CATSRELKNIQYF,TGTGCCACCAGCAGAGAACTTAAAAACATTCAGTACTTC
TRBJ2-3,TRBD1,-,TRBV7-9,CASSLEGTGRTDTQYF,TGTGCCAGCAGCTTGGAGGGGACAGGGCGCACAGATACGCAGTATTTT
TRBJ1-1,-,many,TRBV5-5,CASSLMVAEAFF,TGTGCCAGCAGCTTGATGGTGGCTGAAGCTTTCTTT
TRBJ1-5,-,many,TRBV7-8,CASSLRRGNQPQHF,TGTGCCAGCAGCTTACGACGAGGCAATCAGCCCCAGCATTTT
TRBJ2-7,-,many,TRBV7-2,CASSLDEQYF,TGTGCCAGCAGCTTAGACGAGCAGTACTTC
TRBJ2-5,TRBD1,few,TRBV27,CASSLTGIETQYF,TGTGCCAGCAGTTTGACAGGGATCGAGACCCAGTACTTC
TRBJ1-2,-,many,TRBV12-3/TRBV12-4,CASTVGILGYTF,TGTGCCAGCACCGTAGGAATCTTGGGCTACACCTTC
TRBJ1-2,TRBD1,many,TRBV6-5,CASSYSGTGANYGYTF,TGTGCCAGCAGTTATTCGGGGACAGGGGCTAACTATGGCTACACCTTC
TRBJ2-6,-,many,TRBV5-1,CASSLDNPGANVLTF,TGCGCCAGCAGCTTGGACAACCCTGGGGCCAACGTCCTGACTTTC
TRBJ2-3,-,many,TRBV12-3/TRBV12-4,CASSFQYDTQYF,TGTGCCAGCAGTTTTCAGTACGATACGCAGTATTTT
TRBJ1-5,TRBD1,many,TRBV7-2,CASSLQPGTGDQPQHF,TGTGCCAGCAGCTTGCAACCCGGGACAGGGGACCAGCCCCAGCATTTT
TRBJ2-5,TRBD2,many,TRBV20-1,CSASLSWRGETQYF,TGCAGTGCTAGTCTTTCTTGGCGGGGGGAGACCCAGTACTTC
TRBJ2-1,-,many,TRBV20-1,CSAPGLSYNEQFF,TGCAGTGCCCCGGGACTCTCCTACAATGAGCAGTTCTTC